This T cell receptor beta chain was recorded in a study of circulating and synovial CD4+ cells in juvenile arthritis. About this clone itself: The antigen is not known. The same CDR3 is also encoded by other DNA sequences in this sample.

Notes on the study in general: Bulk blood CD4 repertoires were more diverse than these. Vbeta family usage analysis did not detect the pathogenic-like versus bulk difference. Circulating pathogenic-like lymphocytes shared a substantially higher fraction of CDR3 sequences with synovium than bulk blood. CPL and bulk CD4 samples differed at least tenfold in T cell genomes.

Assay: immunoSEQ multiplex PCR; the TCRdb copy retains only in-frame clones and omits some. The sample shows approximately 36,000 clones, about 94% of them seen only once. This CDR3 is 16 amino acids long. The germline gives CDR1 SNHLY, CDR2 FYNNEI. V was clipped by 6 bases and J by 0 bases; unmatched bases: 7. This sequence joins TRBV2 and TRBJ1-5; the match to TRBD1 covers 8 bases. The source material was CD4+ T cells from blood. This sequence was found in a human donor with juvenile idiopathic arthritis. CDR3 nucleotide sequence: TGTGCCAGCAGGACGGACAGGGCTTATAGCAATCAGCCCCAGCATTTT. It yields the protein CASRTDRAYSNQPQHF.